The clone carrying this T cell receptor beta chain was counted only a few times. Its antigen is still unknown. The authors ran a second PCR of about 7 to 11 cycles using a sample-barcoded 5' primer and a J-beta primer mix. In TCRdb, the 5' RACE reads were re-called with MiXCR into one record per CDR3 protein. The data contain some 1 million distinct CDR3 sequences, less than 50% of them seen just once; the ten biggest clones take up approximately 19%. CDR1 and CDR2 (germline): SQVTM, ANQGSEA. Trimming at V came to 7 bases and at J to 0 bases, leaving 8 bases not matched to a gene. The CDR3 contains 14 residues. The entry originates in a study of blood T cells in healthy people across ages. General study points: Underestimates were what the diversity estimates from one million T cells were considered to be. Getting older went along with TCR beta diversity per million T cells dropping roughly linearly.

Donors ranged from about 6 to 90 years old and were healthy Caucasians in Russia. The sequence derives from a woman in her sixties or seventies in good health. Sequencing used blood. This sequence joins TRBV29-1 and TRBJ1-1, with TRBD1 identical over 7 bases. The CDR3 DNA follows: TGCAGCGCGCAGTTCGGGACAGTGAACACTGAAGCTTTCTTT. Translation gives CSAQFGTVNTEAFF.